The 32 T cell receptor beta chains below all came from one sample that was sequenced in a study of memory CD4+ T cells and cytomegalovirus serostatus. The protocol was immunoSEQ multiplex PCR, while the TCRdb copy is restricted to in-frame clones and leaves out a portion. The top ten hold approximately 4.5% of the sample, which has tens of thousands of clones, about 76% seen once. The sort gate was single viable CD3+CD4+CD8-CD45RO+ cells for memory CD4+ T cells. The sample comprised memory CD4+ T cells from blood. These receptors all stem from an adult in good health and CMV-seropositive.

This chain connects TRBV6-5 to TRBJ2-2, with a weak D call TRBD2 (6 bases). Trimming removed 2 bases from V and 0 bases from J, with 7 bases in between. The length of the CDR3 is 15 residues. In germline, CDR1 is MNHEY, CDR2 SVGAGI. The CDR3 reads CASSYGDSNTGELFF. The CDR3, as DNA: TGTGCCAGCAGTTACGGGGACTCGAACACCGGGGAGCTGTTTTTT.

The rearrangement links TRBV2 to TRBJ1-2, with D perhaps matching TRBD1 (5 bases). This CDR3 spans 14 amino acids. V was shortened by 3 bases and J by 7 bases, with 15 bases between the two germline ends. In germline, CDR1 is SNHLY, CDR2 FYNNEI. CDR3 bases: TGTGCCAGCAGTGACTTCTGGGGGAGTGGTGGCTACACCTTC. This codes for CASSDFWGSGGYTF.

The chain combines TRBV5-6 with TRBJ2-7; D unresolved. This CDR3 has 15 amino acids. V was trimmed by 0 bases and J by 2 bases, leaving 12 bases between them. CDR1 and CDR2 from the germline V gene are SGHDT and YYEEEE. The CDR3 region has the DNA TGTGCCAGCAGCTTGGCCCCCCAAGCAACCTACGAGCAGTACTTC. Amino acid sequence: CASSLAPQATYEQYF.

This clone was picked up a small number of times. J is TRBJ2-5 and V is TRBV20-1, with D unclear. The CDR3 consists of 11 residues. Trimming took off 5 bases at V and 2 bases at J, with 6 bases between the two ends. The germline CDR1 and CDR2 sequences are DFQATT and SNEGSKA (reference sequence). The CDR3 loop reads CSAQLQETQYF. DNA for the CDR3: TGCAGTGCTCAGCTTCAAGAGACCCAGTACTTC.

This clone was counted once. This sequence joins TRBV4-1 and TRBJ2-3; D gene ambiguous. V dropped 2 bases and J dropped 3 bases, with 12 bases sitting between them. CDR3 length equals 15 residues. Germline-derived CDR1 and CDR2 are MGHRA and YSYEKL. CDR3: CASSQRAALTDTQYF. In DNA, the CDR3 is TGCGCCAGCAGCCAACGAGCCGCCTTGACAGATACGCAGTATTTT.

The V and J genes are TRBV6-5 and TRBJ2-3, with TRBD1 matching over 9 bases. Looked up from germline, CDR1 is MNHEY and CDR2 is SVGAGI. The CDR3 contains 15 residues. V lost 5 bases, J lost 3 bases, and 6 bases stayed unmatched. DNA for the CDR3: TGTGCCAGCAGTCCCGGGACAGGGCGGACAGATACGCAGTATTTT. Its translation is CASSPGTGRTDTQYF.

V and J are TRBV6-1 and TRBJ2-1; no firm D call. The V gene's germline CDR1 is MNHNS and CDR2 SASEGT. The V end was cut by 4 bases, the J end by 4 bases, with 5 bases between. The CDR3 runs 12 residues. The CDR3 loop is CASSGTYNEQFF. The CDR3 DNA sequence: TGTGCCAGCAGTGGAACGTACAATGAGCAGTTCTTC.

This clone was counted many times. The rearrangement joins TRBV28 to TRBJ1-1; a possible D gene is TRBD1 (5 bases). The length of the CDR3 is 14 residues. Germline lookup yields CDR1 MDHEN and CDR2 SYDVKM. V lost 6 bases to trimming and J lost 3 bases, with 14 bases between them. In DNA form, the CDR3 reads TGTGCCAGCAGGATGACAGATTTTTACACTGAAGCTTTCTTT. It translates to CASRMTDFYTEAFF.

The chain uses TRBV2 and TRBJ1-4, with D possibly matching TRBD1 (5 bases). This CDR3 comprises 14 residues. Germline loops: CDR1 SNHLY, CDR2 FYNNEI. Trimming removed 8 bases at V and 8 bases at J, with 18 bases between. The CDR3 sequence is CASLGAGPEEKLFF. CDR3 nucleotide sequence: TGTGCCAGCCTAGGGGCAGGGCCTGAGGAAAAACTGTTTTTT.

The rearrangement uses TRBV5-4 and TRBJ1-1; 8 bases map to TRBD1. Germline V gene lookup returns CDR1 SGHNT and CDR2 YYREEE (reference sequence). This CDR3 is built from 13 residues. Unmatched junction bases numbered 3, after V lost 4 bases and J lost 4 bases. The CDR3 region has the DNA TGTGCCAGCAGCCGGACAGGGACCACTGAAGCTTTCTTT. It codes for CASSRTGTTEAFF.

The chain is built from TRBV11-1 and TRBJ1-1; TRBD1 might be the D (6 bases). Germline lookup yields CDR1 SGHAT and CDR2 FQDESV (reference sequence). Trimming left V 5 bases short and J 1 base short, with 20 bases between. This CDR3 spans 17 amino acids. CDR3 residues: CASSRRQVTWGNTEAFF. The CDR3, as DNA: TGTGCCAGCAGCCGAAGACAGGTGACCTGGGGGAACACTGAAGCTTTCTTT.

The rearrangement uses TRBV5-5 and TRBJ1-1; a weak D match, TRBD1 (6 bases). Trimming stripped 4 bases from V and 5 bases from J, with 18 bases between. The length of the CDR3 is 15 residues. Germline CDR1 reads SGHKS; CDR2 reads YYEKEE (reference sequence). CDR3 in amino acids: CASSLLLQGETEAFF. DNA of the CDR3: TGTGCCAGCAGCCTTCTGTTACAGGGAGAGACTGAAGCTTTCTTT.

This clone appeared a few times. As DNA, the CDR3 is TGCGCCAGCAGTGAATCAGGGCTGAACTATGGCTACACCTTC. Amino acid sequence: CASSESGLNYGYTF. The chain links TRBV10-2 to TRBJ1-2; D is possibly TRBD1 (5 bases). Germline values: CDR1 WSHSY, CDR2 SAAADI. The CDR3 runs 14 residues. Trimming took 3 bases from V and 2 from J, leaving 10 bases between them.

The chain couples TRBV28 to TRBJ1-5, with a tentative D call TRBD1 (5 bases). V shed 2 bases and J shed 8 bases, with 22 bases lying between them. CDR3 length equals 17 residues. CDR1 is MDHEN, CDR2 SYDVKM, per germline. CDR3 bases: TGTGCCAGCAGTTTAGGGGGGGGAGGGTTTGGTAGGGAGCCCCAGCATTTT. It is translated as CASSLGGGGFGREPQHF.

The CDR3 is CASSKLPNEQFF. The DNA for the CDR3 is TGTGCCAGCAGTAAACTCCCTAATGAGCAGTTCTTC. The rearrangement links TRBV2 to TRBJ2-1; D is unclear. This CDR3 comprises 12 residues. Between the trimmed V and J ends, which lost 5 bases and 7 bases, there was a span of 9 bases. CDR1 and CDR2 from the germline V gene are SNHLY and FYNNEI.

This clone was detected only once. This chain links TRBV5-8 with TRBJ2-2; D is unresolved. The V gene lost 9 bases and the J gene lost 2 bases, with 14 bases spanning the gap. CDR1 SGHTS and CDR2 YDEGEE come from the germline V gene. The CDR3 spans 14 residues. The CDR3 DNA reads as TGTGCCACCAGACGGGTTAAAAACACCGGGGAGCTGTTTTTT. Residues: CATRRVKNTGELFF.

The chain carries TRBV5-3 and TRBJ1-5; TRBD1 matches at 12 bases. TRBV5-3 qualifies as an ORF whose function is uncertain. The length of the CDR3 is 20 residues. Germline trimming cut 0 bases from V and 2 bases from J; bases unmatched to any gene: 12. CDR3 sequence: CARSLVVRDRGRRGNQPQHF. The CDR3 DNA reads TGTGCCAGAAGCTTGGTAGTGCGGGACAGGGGGCGACGTGGCAATCAGCCCCAGCATTTT.

V is TRBV4-2 and J is TRBJ2-1; 8 bases line up with TRBD2. Germline CDR1 is LGHNA and CDR2 is YNFKEQ. V gave up 0 bases and J gave up 3 bases; unmatched junction bases: 7. The CDR3 covers 17 residues. CDR3: CASSQDPALADYNEQFF. The CDR3 DNA is TGTGCCAGCAGCCAAGATCCTGCACTAGCGGACTACAATGAGCAGTTCTTC.

J is TRBJ1-3 and V is TRBV5-4; tentative D call: TRBD1 (6 bases). The CDR3 consists of 16 residues. Deletions cut 0 bases from V and 0 bases from J, with 10 bases between. Looked up from germline, CDR1 is SGHNT and CDR2 is YYREEE (reference sequence). CDR3 sequence: CASSLAGALSGNTIYF. The CDR3 region has the DNA TGTGCCAGCAGCTTGGCGGGGGCTCTCTCTGGAAACACCATATATTTT.

This clone was observed a handful of times. The V and J genes are TRBV28 and TRBJ1-1, with D possibly matching TRBD1 (5 bases). Germline values: CDR1 MDHEN, CDR2 SYDVKM. There are 15 residues in the CDR3. Trimming cost V 5 bases and J 1 base, with 14 bases left between them. The CDR3 region has the DNA TGTGCCAGCAGTCGACAGCCAATGGGGAACACTGAAGCTTTCTTT. Protein: CASSRQPMGNTEAFF.

The gene calls are TRBV28 and TRBJ2-4; D is ambiguous. CDR1 is MDHEN and CDR2 is SYDVKM in the germline V gene. The CDR3 spans 15 residues. The V end was cut by 2 bases, the J end by 2 bases, with 10 bases between. CDR3 in DNA: TGTGCCAGCAGTTTAACGGCAGGCTCCAAAAACATTCAGTACTTC. Encoded protein: CASSLTAGSKNIQYF.

This clone qualifies as medium-sized (0.01 to 0.1%). The V call is TRBV28, the J call TRBJ1-2, with D uncertain. CDR3 size: 14 residues. CDR1 is MDHEN and CDR2 is SYDVKM in the germline V gene. V dropped 4 bases and J dropped 1 base, with 10 bases sitting between them. The CDR3 loop reads CASSSSPLNYGYTF. CDR3 DNA: TGTGCCAGCAGTTCCTCCCCCCTTAACTATGGCTACACCTTC.

This clone was seen a single time. The chain links TRBV7-9 to TRBJ2-2, with TRBD2 identical over 10 bases. Trimming at V came to 2 bases and at J to 0 bases, leaving 3 bases not matched to a gene. This CDR3 contains 17 residues. CDR1 is SEHNR, CDR2 FQNEAQ, per germline (reference sequence). The DNA for the CDR3 is TGTGCCAGCAGCTTACCAGCGGGGGGGCCGAACACCGGGGAGCTGTTTTTT. Its protein product is CASSLPAGGPNTGELFF.

CDR3 in DNA: TGTGCCTGGACTACGGGACGGACGGTCTATGGCTACACCTTC. It encodes CAWTTGRTVYGYTF. The chain has TRBV30 and TRBJ1-2; tentative D call: TRBD1 (5 bases). V gave up 4 bases and J gave up 4 bases, with 16 bases separating them. Germline V gene lookup returns CDR1 GTSNPN and CDR2 SVGIG (reference sequence). The CDR3 runs to 14 residues.

The CDR3 protein is CASSRTSGGAGEQYF. CDR3 in DNA: TGTGCCAGCAGCCGGACTAGCGGGGGGGCAGGCGAGCAGTACTTC. V gene TRBV6-5 combines with J gene TRBJ2-7, with TRBD2 identical over 15 bases. Trimming took 6 bases from V and 6 from J; bases not matched to a gene: 6. Germline CDR1 is MNHEY and CDR2 is SVGAGI. The CDR3 loop spans 15 amino acids.

This clone was found once. This chain connects TRBV7-6 to TRBJ2-7; D is possibly TRBD1 (6 bases). This CDR3 is 18 amino acids long. V lost 7 bases, J lost 4 bases, and 29 bases lay in between. Per germline, CDR1 SGHVS and CDR2 FNYEAQ. As DNA, the CDR3 is TGTGCCAGCATTCTAGACGAAATGGCAGGGGCGTTAACTTACGAGCAGTACTTC. Translating gives CASILDEMAGALTYEQYF.

The chain joins TRBV28 to TRBJ1-6; TRBD1 is a possible D gene (5 bases). This CDR3 has 15 residues. Trimming pared 5 bases from V and 4 bases from J, leaving 12 bases between. Germline V gives CDR1 MDHEN, CDR2 SYDVKM. CDR3 loop: CASSVDGAYNSPLHF. As DNA, the CDR3 is TGTGCCAGCAGTGTCGACGGGGCTTATAATTCACCCCTCCACTTT.

V is TRBV2 and J is TRBJ1-5; D unresolved. The germline V and J ends were trimmed by 7 bases and 5 bases, with 15 bases remaining between them. CDR3 length: 14 residues. CDR1 is SNHLY and CDR2 is FYNNEI in the germline V gene. The CDR3 coding sequence is TGTGCCAGCACAGAGGACGGGGTGGATCAGCCCCAGCATTTT. As protein: CASTEDGVDQPQHF.

In its sample, this clone was seen a few times. The chain uses TRBV7-8 and TRBJ1-1, with D unresolved. This CDR3 has 14 residues. Per the germline V gene, CDR1 is SGHVS and CDR2 is FQNEAQ. Trimming stripped 1 base from V and 2 bases from J, with 8 bases between. The chain's CDR3 is CASSLVGKNTEAFF. The CDR3, as DNA: TGTGCCAGCAGCTTAGTGGGGAAAAACACTGAAGCTTTCTTT.

This chain links TRBV11-1 with TRBJ2-3; D is tentatively TRBD1 or TRBD2 (5 bases each). The CDR3 sequence is 14 residues long. With 4 bases removed from V and 5 bases from J, the gap between germline ends came to 13 bases. CDR1 SGHAT and CDR2 FQDESV come from the germline V gene (reference sequence). The CDR3 DNA is TGTGCCAGCAGCTGGGGGAGTGGGCGAGATACGCAGTATTTT. It yields the protein CASSWGSGRDTQYF.

V usage is TRBV11-2 and J usage is TRBJ1-4, with D uncertain. Germline CDR1 and CDR2: SGHAT and FQNNGV. Trimming cost V 1 base and J 14 bases, with 14 bases left between them. This CDR3 region has 13 residues. As DNA, the CDR3 is TGTGCCAGCAGCTTAGCGCAAGGCAGTTTGCTGTTTTTT. It encodes CASSLAQGSLLFF.

The sample holds a few counts of this clone. This chain's CDR3 is CASSPRDRGYGYTF. CDR3 sequence (DNA): TGTGCCAGCAGCCCCCGGGACAGGGGGTACGGCTACACCTTC. This chain joins TRBV5-5 and TRBJ1-2; 11 nucleotides line up with TRBD1. CDR1 and CDR2 from the germline V gene are SGHKS and YYEKEE (reference sequence). The CDR3 length is 14 residues. The V and J ends lost 4 bases and 8 bases, in that order; junction bases with no gene match: 7. The full variable domain, in which reference TRBV5-5 and TRBJ1-2 provide the parts outside the CDR3, is DAGVTQSPTHLIKTRGQQVTLRCSPISGHKSVSWYQQVLGQGPQFIFQYYEKEERGRGNFPDRFSARQFPNYSSELNVNALLLGDSALYLCASSPRDRGYGYTFGSGTRLTVV.